One and the same sample provided the 9 T cell receptor delta chains below, sequenced in a study of gamma-delta chains in newborns, infants, children. TCRdb reapplied CATT to the reads. The sample carries about 6,100 delta-chain clones, 1.5% to 2% recorded once. Source material: blood. Receptor source: a child who was a newborn, infant or young child, either healthy, febrile or measles-vaccinated (not recorded which).

This clone was observed at least ten times. Mismatch with germline at one junction end may stem from a read error. V usage is TRDV2 and J usage is TRDJ2, with 7 bases fitting TRDD3. The V gene's germline CDR1 is GEAIGNYY and CDR2 EKD. The CDR3 covers 17 residues. The CDR3 DNA sequence: TGTGCCTGTGACACGCTGGGGGCTACCGCTTTGACCGCACAACTCTTCTTT. This encodes CACDTLGATALTAQLFF.

This clone was seen a few times. This likely stems from a read error, as it lies one base from a far larger clone. Other nucleotide sequences in the sample specify the same CDR3. This chain connects TRDV2 to TRDJ3; 9 bases map to TRDD3. Germline CDR1 and CDR2: GEAIGNYY and EKD. V lost 7 bases and J lost 0; bases outside the gene matches: 15. This CDR3 spans 20 amino acids. CDR3 loop: CACDSVRGYGDSWDTRQMFF. CDR3 nucleotide sequence: TGTGCCTGCGACTCCGTCCGGGGATACGGGGACTCCTGGGACACCCGACAGATGTTTTTC.

A word on this clone: A far larger clone is off by one base, so a read error is likely. The sample has other DNA sequences that encode this CDR3 too. This chain uses TRDV2 with TRDJ2; 12 bases match TRDD3. This CDR3 has 16 residues. Germline V gene data show CDR1 as GEAIGNYY and CDR2 as EKD. This chain's CDR3 is CACDKLGDTLTAQLFF. The CDR3 coding sequence is TGTGCCTGTGACAAACTGGGGGATACTTTGACAGCACAACTCTTCTTC.

This clone was picked up a small number of times. TCRdb attributes to this sequence the protein of a much larger clone, which differs from the DNA translation at residue 9; a read error is likely, and the protein displayed is translated from the DNA. This CDR3 is also generated by other DNA sequences in the sample. The J gene is TRDJ3, the V gene TRDV2; D is uncertain. The CDR3 runs to 18 residues. V gave up 0 bases and J gave up 0 bases, with 11 bases separating them. Germline values: CDR1 GEAIGNYY, CDR2 EKD. DNA for the CDR3: TGTGCCTGTGACACCGGAGGGTTCGGCTCCTGGGACACCCGACAGATGTTTTTC. Translating gives CACDTGGFGSWDTRQMFF.

Worth noting for this clone: TCRdb's protein for this DNA is that of a much larger clone and differs from the translation at residue 4, likely a read error; the protein shown is the DNA translation. CDR3 sequence reads: CACETVGGLVGVTAQLFF. The CDR3, as DNA: TGTGCCTGTGAGACCGTTGGGGGACTGGTAGGGGTGACAGCACAACTCTTCTTT. The V call is TRDV2, the J call TRDJ2; 7 nucleotides match TRDD3. The CDR3 loop spans 18 amino acids. Trimming cost V 4 bases and J 3 bases; bases outside gene matches: 16. The germline CDR1 and CDR2 sequences are GEAIGNYY and EKD.

This clone counts as medium-sized. V gene TRDV2 combines with J gene TRDJ2; TRDD3 aligns across 10 bases. Germline V lookup: CDR1 GEAIGNYY, CDR2 EKD. V gave up 4 bases and J gave up 3 bases; unmatched junction bases: 4. The CDR3 covers 15 residues. The CDR3 is CACDFLGDMTAQLFF. CDR3 DNA: TGTGCCTGTGATTTTCTGGGGGATATGACAGCACAACTCTTCTTT.

In the case of this clone: The protein recorded in TCRdb matches a much larger clone and deviates from this DNA's translation at residue 10, suggesting a read error; the protein here is obtained by translating the DNA. This rearrangement joins TRDV2 to TRDJ3, with TRDD3 matching over 9 bases. CDR1 and CDR2 from the germline V gene are GEAIGNYY and EKD. The CDR3 consists of 19 residues. V gave up 3 bases and J gave up 0 bases; unmatched junction bases: 8. CDR3 nucleotide sequence: TGTGCCTGTGACTTCGTACTGGGGGAAGGCTCCTGGGACACCCGACAGATGTTTTTC. Translated: CACDFVLGEGSWDTRQMFF.

Concerning this clone itself: This likely traces to a read error, being one base from a far larger clone. Different DNA sequences within this sample yield the same CDR3. The gene calls are TRDV2 and TRDJ2; TRDD3 agrees at 7 bases. There are 15 residues in the CDR3. Germline V gives CDR1 GEAIGNYY, CDR2 EKD. The CDR3 DNA sequence: TGTGCCTGCGACACCGTGGGGGACCTGACAGCACAACTCTTCTTT. Encoded protein: CACDTVGDLTAQLFF.

This clone was picked up a small number of times. The translation of this DNA and the TCRdb protein of a much larger clone differ at residue 15, probably owing to a read error; the protein shown here is translated from the DNA. CDR3 nucleotides: TGTGCCTGTGACACCGGTACTGCTAGCTCCTGGGACACCCGACGGATGTTTTTC. The encoded protein is CACDTGTASSWDTRRMFF. This chain links TRDV2 with TRDJ3; D is possibly TRDD3 (5 bases). The CDR3 is made up of 18 amino acids. The V gene's germline CDR1 is GEAIGNYY and CDR2 EKD.